One and the same sample provided the 10 T cell receptor beta chains below, sequenced in a study of blood T cell repertoires in COVID-19. Profiled with immunoSEQ multiplex PCR; TCRdb holds only in-frame clones, not every one. The sample holds around 100,000 clones, around 85% seen once. Sample: peripheral blood. These receptors came from a human donor in a cohort sampled during active COVID-19.

The chain uses TRBV19 and TRBJ2-1; perhaps TRBD2 as D (5 bases). Looked up from germline, CDR1 is LNHDA and CDR2 is SQIVND (reference sequence). This CDR3 region has 13 residues. Trimming removed 3 bases from V and 5 bases from J, with 8 bases in between. The CDR3 sequence is CASSIARDNEQFF. CDR3 DNA sequence: TGTGCCAGTAGTATTGCGCGGGACAATGAGCAGTTCTTC. Variable domain in full (rest from reference TRBV19 and TRBJ2-1): DGGITQSPKYLFRKEGQNVTLSCEQNLNHDAMYWYRQDPGQGLRLIYYSQIVNDFQKGDIAEGYSVSREKKESFPLTVTSAQKNPTAFYLCASSIARDNEQFFGPGTRLTVL.

The chain links TRBV7-8 to TRBJ1-2; TRBD1 agrees at 11 bases. V shed 5 bases and J 8 bases; nucleotides not matched to a gene: 13. This CDR3 is built from 16 residues. Germline CDR1 SGHVS, CDR2 FQNEAQ. The CDR3 nucleotides are TGTGCCAGCAGCCCGTATGACCGGGACAGGGGGGTCGGCTACACCTTC. It yields the protein CASSPYDRDRGVGYTF.

V and J are TRBV21-1 and TRBJ2-3; the table's TRBD2 call for D was not verified on the DNA. TRBV21-1 is annotated as a pseudogene. The CDR3 totals 18 residues. CDR3 bases: TGTGCCAGCAGTCGACGAAGGGGGCGGGGGGCCAGCACAGATACGCAGTATTTT. Its protein product is CASSRRRGRGASTDTQYF.

Only a few counts were recorded for this clone. The chain has TRBV9 and TRBJ1-5, with TRBD1 as a possible D gene (5 bases). Looked up from germline, CDR1 is SGDLS and CDR2 is YYNGEE. The CDR3 length is 14 residues. V was shortened by 4 bases and J by 1 base, with 9 bases between the two germline ends. The CDR3 DNA follows: TGTGCCAGCAGCCCCGGGGGAAGCAATCAGCCCCAGCATTTT. It is translated as CASSPGGSNQPQHF.

The chain combines TRBV3-1 (or the pseudogene TRBV3-2) with TRBJ2-7; D possibly corresponds to TRBD2 (7 bases). The CDR3 length is 15 residues. Looked up from germline, CDR1 is LGHDT and CDR2 is YNNKEL (reference sequence). Trimming left V 4 bases short and J 2 bases short, with 15 bases between. The CDR3 sequence: CASSRGGAEAYEQYF. The CDR3 DNA follows: TGTGCCAGCAGCCGGGGGGGGGCGGAAGCCTACGAGCAGTACTTC.

This clone has a count of ten or more. DNA for the CDR3: TGTGCCAGCAGCACCCACGACAGAGAAGTAGCCAAAAACATTCAGTACTTC. Its protein product is CASSTHDREVAKNIQYF. The chain carries TRBV13 and TRBJ2-4; weak D call: TRBD1 (5 bases). The V end lost 5 bases, the J end lost 0 bases, and 17 bases lay between the germline ends. The CDR3 loop spans 17 amino acids. Germline loops: CDR1 PRHDT, CDR2 FYEKMQ (reference sequence).

The rearrangement links TRBV28 to TRBJ2-5; 10 bases are shared with TRBD2. The CDR3 extends over 13 amino acids. The germline CDR1 and CDR2 sequences are MDHEN and SYDVKM. J gave up 6 bases and V 8 bases, and 6 bases lay outside the gene matches. In DNA, the CDR3 is TGTGCCAGCGAGGATAGCGGGGGGAAGACCCAGTACTTC. Its protein product is CASEDSGGKTQYF.

V gene TRBV6-6 combines with J gene TRBJ2-2; no definite D call. The CDR3 runs to 12 residues. Deletions cut 2 bases from V and 6 bases from J, with 4 bases between. CDR1 MNHNY and CDR2 SVGAGI come from the germline V gene (reference sequence). CDR3 nucleotides: TGTGCCAGCAGTTACATAGCCGGGGAGCTGTTTTTT. Translated, it gives CASSYIAGELFF.

The chain has TRBV19 and TRBJ1-2; possible D gene TRBD1, 5 bases. V lost 5 bases and J lost 3, with 13 bases in between. Germline V lookup: CDR1 LNHDA, CDR2 SQIVND (reference sequence). The CDR3 loop spans 14 amino acids. CDR3 sequence reads: CASSFQGRHYGYTF. CDR3 coding DNA: TGTGCCAGTAGTTTCCAGGGTCGCCACTATGGCTACACCTTC.

V usage is TRBV2 and J usage is TRBJ2-2; the match to TRBD2 covers 8 bases. This CDR3 is built from 15 residues. CDR1 and CDR2 from the germline V gene are SNHLY and FYNNEI. V dropped 4 bases and J dropped 2; count of bases not matched to a gene: 3. As DNA, the CDR3 is TGTGCCAGCAGTGTCAGGACTAGCAACACCGGGGAGCTGTTTTTT. Residues: CASSVRTSNTGELFF.